This T cell receptor beta chain was profiled in a study of CD8 T cells in ankylosing spondylitis. Points from the study as a whole: Made up of roughly 8 highly homologous variants, a TCR beta motif appeared characteristic of ankylosing spondylitis blood.

Notes on this clonotype: Its antigen is not identified.

The junction had 7 bases not matched to a gene; V was cut back by 4 bases and J by 4 bases. In germline, CDR1 is SGDLS, CDR2 YYNGEE. The CDR3 runs to 14 residues. TCRdb used MiXCR to reprocess the 5' RACE reads, holding one entry per CDR3 protein. Among roughly 170,000 distinct CDR3 sequences listed, approximately 9% were seen once. This clonotype was obtained from a female donor with ankylosing spondylitis or in good health (not recorded which). The chain couples TRBV9 to TRBJ2-5; 7 bases are shared with TRBD1. Material: blood, either unsorted or a sorted T cell fraction (not recorded which). In DNA form, the CDR3 reads TGTGCCAGCAGCCTTAAAGGGGGCCCAGAGACCCAGTACTTC. Amino acids: CASSLKGGPETQYF.